Listed below are T cell receptor beta chains from one sample, sequenced in a study of blood T cell repertoires in COVID-19. Libraries were prepared by immunoSEQ multiplex PCR; TCRdb keeps only in-frame clonotypes and omits some of them. This sample carries 350,000 to 500,000 clones, roughly 90% of them seen once, and the ten largest clones take about 1.4%. Sample: PBMCs or T cells enriched from blood (not recorded which). These TCRs come from a woman under 30 who had been exposed to COVID-19. The CDR3 runs from the conserved cysteine through the conserved F or W. Fields, in order: J gene, clone size, V gene, D gene, CDR3 protein, CDR3 DNA. D genes are given only for firm matches. The listing skips clone size in some rows; elsewhere it reads once, few, many or a size class.

TRBJ1-3 | - | TRBV27 | - | CASSPGLGSGNTIYF | TGTGCCAGCAGCCCGGGACTCGGCTCTGGAAACACCATATATTTT
TRBJ1-1 | - | TRBV3-1/TRBV3-2 | TRBD1 | CASSPGGTEAFF | TGTGCCAGCAGCCCAGGGGGCACTGAAGCTTTCTTT
TRBJ1-2 | - | TRBV12-5 | TRBD1 | CASGPDRGQGYTF | TGTGCTAGTGGCCCGGACAGGGGGCAGGGCTACACCTTC
TRBJ2-3 | - | TRBV29-1 | - | CSVEEGRTDTQYF | TGCAGCGTTGAGGAGGGACGCACAGATACGCAGTATTTT
TRBJ2-5 | - | TRBV18 | - | CASSPPWGRETQYF | TGTGCCAGCTCACCACCGTGGGGGCGAGAGACCCAGTACTTC
TRBJ2-3 | - | TRBV11-1 | TRBD2 | CASTAGGGDTQYF | TGTGCCAGCACCGCGGGGGGTGGCGATACGCAGTATTTT
TRBJ2-2 | - | TRBV25-1 | - | CASSGRKTVLNTGELFF | TGTGCCAGCAGTGGAAGAAAGACAGTGCTGAACACCGGGGAGCTGTTTTTT
TRBJ1-4 | - | TRBV6-1 | - | CASSEIGGWDEKLFF | TGTGCCAGCAGTGAAATTGGGGGGTGGGATGAAAAACTGTTTTTT
TRBJ1-2 | - | TRBV27 | TRBD1 | CASSRSRTGSLGGYTF | TGTGCCAGCAGTCGTTCTAGGACAGGGTCCTTGGGGGGCTACACCTTC
TRBJ1-6 | - | TRBV9 | TRBD1 | CASSGTGAGSSYNSPLHF | TGTGCCAGCAGCGGAACAGGGGCGGGGAGTTCCTATAATTCACCCCTCCACTTT
TRBJ2-7 | - | TRBV28 | TRBD2 | CASSFPSGETRAYEQYF | TGTGCCAGCAGTTTTCCTAGCGGGGAAACTCGTGCCTACGAGCAGTACTTC
TRBJ2-5 | - | TRBV2 | TRBD2 | CASRAGGGWETQYF | TGTGCCAGCCGGGCGGGGGGCGGATGGGAGACCCAGTACTTC
TRBJ1-2 | - | TRBV6-5 | - | CASSYSGRGGYTF | TGTGCCAGCAGTTACTCGGGCAGGGGTGGCTACACCTTC
TRBJ2-5 | - | TRBV2 | - | CASANRVRETQYF | TGTGCCAGCGCGAACAGGGTACGAGAGACCCAGTACTTC
TRBJ2-7 | - | TRBV28 | TRBD1 | CASSLSGTGTYEQYF | TGTGCCAGCAGTTTATCCGGGACAGGGACCTACGAGCAGTACTTC
TRBJ1-4 | - | TRBV19 | TRBD1 | CASSIAGTGDATNEKLFF | TGTGCCAGTAGTATAGCCGGGACAGGGGATGCAACTAATGAAAAACTGTTTTTT
TRBJ1-4 | - | TRBV10-3 | TRBD1 | CAIARTGDNEKLFF | TGTGCCATCGCAAGGACAGGAGATAATGAAAAACTGTTTTTT
TRBJ2-7 | - | TRBV7-9 | - | CASSRTSLLRAPRDYEQYF | TGTGCCAGCAGCCGAACAAGCTTATTGCGGGCCCCGCGGGATTACGAGCAGTACTTC
TRBJ2-1 | - | TRBV5-1 | TRBD2 | CASSLRAGGSEQFF | TGCGCCAGCAGCTTGAGGGCGGGGGGCAGTGAGCAGTTCTTC
TRBJ2-7 | - | TRBV19 | - | CAKVPGEPYEQYF | TGTGCCAAGGTGCCAGGGGAACCCTACGAGCAGTACTTC
TRBJ2-7 | - | TRBV6-5 | TRBD2 | CASREGLAADYEQYF | TGTGCCAGCAGAGAGGGACTAGCGGCCGACTACGAGCAGTACTTC
TRBJ2-3 | - | TRBV25-1 | - | CASSVGGGSLPDTQYF | TGTGCCAGCTCCGTGGGTGGGGGGTCTCTCCCAGATACGCAGTATTTT
TRBJ2-3 | - | TRBV6-1 | TRBD1 | CASSEIGTGITDTQYF | TGTGCCAGCAGTGAAATAGGGACAGGGATTACAGATACGCAGTATTTT
TRBJ2-7 | - | TRBV11-3 | - | CASSNGYEQYF | TGTGCCAGTAGCAACGGGTACGAGCAGTACTTC
TRBJ2-2 | - | TRBV5-6 | TRBD2 | CASSLGLAGYTGELFF | TGTGCCAGCAGCTTAGGGCTAGCGGGGTACACCGGGGAGCTGTTTTTT
TRBJ2-1 | - | TRBV5-1 | TRBD2 | CASSLEGGEGSYNEQFF | TGCGCCAGCAGCTTGGAAGGCGGGGAGGGCTCCTACAATGAGCAGTTCTTC
TRBJ1-5 | - | TRBV19 | TRBD1 | CASSQETGRGDQPQHF | TGTGCCAGTAGCCAAGAGACAGGGCGAGGCGATCAGCCCCAGCATTTT
TRBJ1-1 | few | TRBV5-4 | - | CASSWGVGTEAFF | TGTGCCAGCAGCTGGGGGGTGGGGACTGAAGCTTTCTTT